A single sample gave rise to the 10 T cell receptor beta chains below, sequenced in a study of cytomegalovirus exposure and HLA in healthy donors. The PCR made use of 60 Vbeta and 13 Jbeta primers. The data were produced by immunoSEQ multiplex PCR, yet TCRdb's version contains in-frame clones alone and is incomplete. The sample yields tens of thousands of clones, around 66% seen once. Sequenced material: PBMCs. These receptors were collected from a man between 60 and 75 years old in good health and CMV-seropositive.

The chain links TRBV12-5 to TRBJ1-5; D not certain. Trimming removed 0 bases at V and 7 bases at J, with 13 bases between. The CDR3 loop spans 15 amino acids. Per germline, CDR1 LGHNT and CDR2 FRNRAP. The CDR3 sequence is CASGLVGARSQPQHF. DNA of the CDR3: TGTGCTAGTGGTTTGGTAGGTGCTAGGAGCCAGCCCCAGCATTTT.

The V gene is TRBV5-1, the J gene TRBJ2-7; D perhaps matches TRBD1 (6 bases). This CDR3 comprises 14 residues. Germline assignment: CDR1 SGHRS and CDR2 YFSETQ. V lost 4 bases to trimming and J lost 0 bases, with 11 bases between them. CDR3 DNA: TGCGCCAGCAGCGGGCAGGGGACCTCCTACGAGCAGTACTTC. Its protein product is CASSGQGTSYEQYF. Looking up the rest from reference TRBV5-1 and TRBJ2-7 gives the full variable domain: KAGVTQTPRYLIKTRGQQVTLSCSPISGHRSVSWYQQTPGQGLQFLFEYFSETQRNKGNFPGRFSGRQFSNSRSEMNVSTLELGDSALYLCASSGQGTSYEQYFGPGTRLTVT.

The rearrangement links TRBV5-1 to TRBJ2-5; 7 bases agree with TRBD2. The DNA matches TRBJ2-7 better at its end, which makes the J call doubtful. Germline assignment: CDR1 SGHRS and CDR2 YFSETQ. The CDR3 is 15 residues long. The CDR3 here is CASSLGGGGPNEQYF. The CDR3 coding sequence is TGCGCCAGCAGCCTGGGGGGGGGAGGGCCTAACGAGCAGTACTTC.

The chain uses TRBV7-3 and TRBJ2-3; no clear D gene. Germline-derived CDR1 and CDR2 are SGHTA and FQGTGA. The V and J ends lost 2 bases and 5 bases respectively, with 5 bases between them. CDR3 size: 12 residues. The CDR3 sequence: CASSLPGDTQYF. For the CDR3, the DNA is TGTGCCAGCAGCTTACCCGGAGATACGCAGTATTTT.

The rearrangement joins TRBV7-9 to TRBJ1-4; 8 bases match TRBD1. CDR1 SEHNR and CDR2 FQNEAQ come from the germline V gene (reference sequence). The CDR3 sequence is 16 residues long. V dropped 1 base and J dropped 2; count of bases not matched to a gene: 3. The CDR3 protein is CASSLDRQGTNEKLFF. The DNA of the CDR3 is TGTGCCAGCAGCTTAGACAGACAGGGGACTAATGAAAAACTGTTTTTT.

The CDR3 reads CASSSYSNQPQHF. CDR3 DNA: TGTGCCAGCAGCTCCTATAGCAATCAGCCCCAGCATTTT. The V call is TRBV5-8, the J call TRBJ1-5; D not certain. Trimming took 3 bases from V and 0 from J, leaving 4 bases between them. Germline loops: CDR1 SGHTS, CDR2 YDEGEE. This CDR3 has 13 amino acids. The variable domain in full, completed from reference TRBV5-8 and TRBJ1-5, reads EAGVTQSPTHLIKTRGQQATLRCSPISGHTSVYWYQQALGLGLQFLLWYDEGEERNRGNFPPRFSGRQFPNYSSELNVNALELEDSALYLCASSSYSNQPQHFGDGTRLSIL.

The chain uses TRBV28 and TRBJ1-2; no firm D call. Germline V gene lookup returns CDR1 MDHEN and CDR2 SYDVKM. The germline V and J ends were trimmed by 6 bases and 1 base, with 12 bases remaining between them. The CDR3 has 14 residues. CDR3 sequence (DNA): TGTGCCAGCAGAAACCGAGGCAGTAACTATGGCTACACCTTC. Its protein product is CASRNRGSNYGYTF.

This clone was detected only a few times. This rearrangement joins TRBV9 to TRBJ1-2, with 7 bases matching TRBD1. The length of the CDR3 is 16 residues. In germline, CDR1 is SGDLS, CDR2 YYNGEE. V was clipped by 0 bases and J by 4 bases; unmatched bases: 9. DNA of the CDR3: TGTGCCAGCAGCGTAGGGAGGGGACAGCTCCTCTATGGCTACACCTTC. Translation: CASSVGRGQLLYGYTF.

The chain recombines TRBV30 with TRBJ2-2; no firm D call. From germline, CDR1 is GTSNPN and CDR2 SVGIG (reference sequence). The CDR3 runs 13 residues. V dropped 1 base and J dropped 6 bases, with 9 bases sitting between them. CDR3 nucleotide sequence: TGTGCCTGGAGTGCCGCGTGGTCCGGGGAGCTGTTTTTT. Translating gives CAWSAAWSGELFF.

The chain joins TRBV28 to TRBJ1-5; tentative D call: TRBD1 (5 bases). This CDR3 contains 14 residues. Germline CDR1 is MDHEN and CDR2 is SYDVKM. V was clipped by 4 bases and J by 4 bases, with 11 bases between them. The CDR3 loop reads CASSSGGTNQPQHF. DNA of the CDR3: TGTGCCAGCAGTTCGGGGGGGACGAATCAGCCCCAGCATTTT.